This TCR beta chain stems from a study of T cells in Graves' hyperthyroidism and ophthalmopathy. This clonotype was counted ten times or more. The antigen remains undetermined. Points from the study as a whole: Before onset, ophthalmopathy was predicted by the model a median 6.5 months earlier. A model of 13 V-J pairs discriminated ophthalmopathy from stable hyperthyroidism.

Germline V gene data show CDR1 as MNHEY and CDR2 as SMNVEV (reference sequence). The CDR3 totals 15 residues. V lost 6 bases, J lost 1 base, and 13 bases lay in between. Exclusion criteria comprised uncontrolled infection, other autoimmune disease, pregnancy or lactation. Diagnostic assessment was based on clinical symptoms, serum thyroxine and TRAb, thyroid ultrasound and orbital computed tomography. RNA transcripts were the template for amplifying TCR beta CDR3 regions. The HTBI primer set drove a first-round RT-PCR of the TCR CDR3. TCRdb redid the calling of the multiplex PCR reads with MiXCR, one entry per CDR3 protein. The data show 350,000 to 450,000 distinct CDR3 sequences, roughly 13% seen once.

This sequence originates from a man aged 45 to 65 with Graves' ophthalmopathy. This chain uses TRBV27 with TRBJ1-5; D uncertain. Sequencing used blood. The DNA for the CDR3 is TGTGCCAGCAGCTCAGGACCGCTAAGCAATCAGCCCCAGCATTTT. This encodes CASSSGPLSNQPQHF.